Below, one TCR beta chain is given with its context. What it recognizes is unknown. At one end the junction does not follow the germline gene, possibly because of a read error. This record belongs to a study of blood T cells in healthy people across ages. The CDR3 is 14 residues long. The germline gives CDR1 LGHNA, CDR2 YSLEER. Total RNA extraction produced at least 5 micrograms (per sample) for the study. Study-level findings and limits: Greater diversity and more naive CD4+ cells were seen in long-lived donors than in aged donors. Researchers report that TCR beta diversity correlated strongly with naive T cell percentage.

Alongside a J-beta primer mix, a sample-barcoded 5' primer served in a second PCR lasting roughly 7 to 12 cycles. Every sample gave at least 2.5 million paired-end reads containing CDR3. TCRdb ran MiXCR on the 5' RACE reads and lists one entry per CDR3 protein. The profile shows around 1.5 million distinct CDR3 sequences, almost 60% of them singletons. The chain combines TRBV4-3 with TRBJ1-2; D call uncertain. The sequence was collected from a man between 18 and 29 years old in good health. What was sequenced was blood. The CDR3 reads CAGSQEVNYYGYTF. CDR3 sequence (DNA): TGCGCCGGCAGCCAAGAGGTCAATTACTATGGCTACACCTTC.